The 29 T cell receptor beta chains reported below all come from one sample, sequenced in a study of blood T cell repertoires in COVID-19. Profiled with immunoSEQ multiplex PCR; TCRdb holds only in-frame clones, not every one. The table shows about 200,000 clones, with 75% to 85% occurring only once. Sequenced sample: peripheral blood. Receptor source: a woman in her seventies with COVID-19, enrolled during active disease.

The V call is TRBV7-3, the J call TRBJ2-1; D is undetermined. This CDR3 comprises 13 residues. Trimming cost V 3 bases and J 4 bases, with 7 bases left between them. CDR1 and CDR2 from the germline V gene are SGHTA and FQGTGA. The CDR3 nucleotides are TGTGCCAGCAGCTTTTCAGCGTACAATGAGCAGTTCTTC. Translation: CASSFSAYNEQFF.

This clone was found a few times. V usage is TRBV14 and J usage is TRBJ2-7; 10 bases align to TRBD2. The length of the CDR3 is 15 residues. J was trimmed by 4 bases and V by 4 bases; bases with no gene match: 7. Germline V gene data show CDR1 as SGHDN and CDR2 as FVKESK. In DNA form, the CDR3 reads TGTGCCAGCAGCCGTCTAGCGGGGGAATTTTACGAGCAGTACTTC. It encodes CASSRLAGEFYEQYF. Looking up the rest from reference TRBV14 and TRBJ2-7 gives the full variable domain: EAGVTQFPSHSVIEKGQTVTLRCDPISGHDNLYWYRRVMGKEIKFLLHFVKESKQDESGMPNNRFLAERTGGTYSTLKVQPAELEDSGVYFCASSRLAGEFYEQYFGPGTRLTVT.

This chain joins TRBV30 and TRBJ2-5; perhaps TRBD2 as D (6 bases). Germline-derived CDR1 and CDR2 are GTSNPN and SVGIG (reference sequence). V lost 3 bases to trimming and J lost 5 bases, with 19 bases between them. CDR3 length: 15 residues. The CDR3, as DNA: TGTGCCTGGAGGCGGGGTAGCTCCCAAGTGGAGACCCAGTACTTC. Protein: CAWRRGSSQVETQYF.

This chain links TRBV15 with TRBJ1-4, with 9 bases identical to TRBD1. The CDR3 length is 15 residues. With V trimmed by 5 bases and J by 3 bases, 4 bases remained unmatched. CDR1 and CDR2 (germline): LNHNV, YYDKDF (reference sequence). CDR3 sequence (DNA): TGTGCCACCAGCGCAAGACAGGGGGCTAATGAAAAACTGTTTTTT. Encoded protein: CATSARQGANEKLFF.

The V call is TRBV10-2, the J call TRBJ1-1, with no clear D. Trimming removed 0 bases at V and 4 bases at J, with 18 bases between. Germline V CDR1 and CDR2: WSHSY, SAAADI. This CDR3 comprises 17 residues. CDR3 loop: CASSESGRRGVGTEAFF. The CDR3 DNA follows: TGCGCCAGCAGTGAGTCGGGTCGTCGGGGAGTGGGCACTGAAGCTTTCTTT.

The chain employs TRBV6-2 or TRBV6-3 and TRBJ2-2, with D possibly TRBD2 on 6 matching bases. The CDR3 length is 17 residues. V was pared by 0 bases and J by 4 bases, with 15 bases between. Germline CDR1 MNHEY, CDR2 SVGEGT. The CDR3 DNA follows: TGTGCCAGCAGTTACTCGGCCTACTCGGGAGCCACCGGGGAGCTGTTTTTT. The encoded protein is CASSYSAYSGATGELFF.

This clone was observed a few times. V usage is TRBV28 and J usage is TRBJ1-4, with 8 bases fitting TRBD1. Germline CDR1 is MDHEN and CDR2 is SYDVKM. The CDR3 extends over 15 amino acids. J was trimmed by 2 bases and V by 6 bases; bases with no gene match: 5. CDR3 in amino acids: CASSRTGGTNEKLFF. In DNA form, the CDR3 reads TGTGCCAGCAGCCGCACAGGGGGGACTAATGAAAAACTGTTTTTT.

CDR3 sequence (DNA): TGCAGCGGGGGGACAGGGAAAGAGACCCAGTACTTC. Its translation: CSGGTGKETQYF. V and J are TRBV29-1 and TRBJ2-5, with TRBD1 identical over 9 bases. This CDR3 is built from 12 residues. Germline CDR1 SQVTM, CDR2 ANQGSEA. The V and J ends lost 7 bases and 3 bases, in that order; junction bases with no gene match: 3.

This rearrangement joins TRBV28 to TRBJ1-1; 8 bases agree with TRBD1. V trimming: 5 bases; J trimming: 3 bases; junction bases outside the gene matches: 2. This CDR3 comprises 13 residues. The germline gives CDR1 MDHEN, CDR2 SYDVKM. The CDR3 spells CASSAGGYTEAFF. CDR3 bases: TGTGCCAGCAGTGCAGGGGGCTACACTGAAGCTTTCTTT. Looking up the rest from reference TRBV28 and TRBJ1-1 gives the full variable domain: DVKVTQSSRYLVKRTGEKVFLECVQDMDHENMFWYRQDPGLGLRLIYFSYDVKMKEKGDIPEGYSVSREKKERFSLILESASTNQTSMYLCASSAGGYTEAFFGQGTRLTVV.

The chain couples TRBV3-1 (or the pseudogene TRBV3-2) to TRBJ2-5; 12 bases fit TRBD2. V lost 5 bases and J lost 7; bases outside the gene matches: 11. The germline gives CDR1 LGHDT, CDR2 YNNKEL (reference sequence). This CDR3 comprises 16 residues. CDR3 DNA: TGTGCCAGCAGCGGGGGACTAGCGGGTCGAGGGGTGACCCAGTACTTC. The encoded protein is CASSGGLAGRGVTQYF.

The chain has TRBV5-4 and TRBJ2-3; D is unclear. CDR1 and CDR2 from the germline V gene are SGHNT and YYREEE (reference sequence). V lost 1 base, J lost 1 base, and 7 bases lay in between. The CDR3 is 14 residues long. CDR3 loop: CASSLFQGTDTQYF. The DNA for the CDR3 is TGTGCCAGCAGCTTGTTCCAGGGCACAGATACGCAGTATTTT.

This clone was seen only a few times. The rearrangement joins TRBV27 to TRBJ1-1, with a weak D call TRBD1 (5 bases). This CDR3 spans 14 amino acids. Germline V gene data show CDR1 as MNHEY and CDR2 as SMNVEV (reference sequence). Trimming took off 7 bases at V and 1 base at J, with 13 bases between the two ends. The CDR3 nucleotides are TGTGCCAGCACAGGTGGGGGGGGGAACACTGAAGCTTTCTTT. It is translated as CASTGGGGNTEAFF.

The rearrangement links TRBV2 to TRBJ2-7, with TRBD1 matching over 7 bases. This CDR3 has 14 amino acids. Germline lookup yields CDR1 SNHLY and CDR2 FYNNEI. The V segment lost 11 bases and the J segment 6 bases; nucleotides outside the gene matches: 16. CDR3 nucleotides: TGTGCCGACAGGGCCCGAGTAGAGGGGTCCGAGCAGTACTTC. Translation gives CADRARVEGSEQYF. Full variable domain (remainder filled in from reference TRBV2 and TRBJ2-7): EPEVTQTPSHQVTQMGQEVILRCVPISNHLYFYWYRQILGQKVEFLVSFYNNEISEKSEIFDDQFSVERPDGSNFTLKIRSTKLEDSAMYFCADRARVEGSEQYFGPGTRLTVT.

This rearrangement joins TRBV6-5 to TRBJ2-1, with 7 positions matching TRBD2. Germline lookup yields CDR1 MNHEY and CDR2 SVGAGI. V was clipped by 4 bases and J by 6 bases; unmatched bases: 9. The CDR3 has 15 residues. Here the CDR3 reads CASSSHSGLVNEQFF. The CDR3 DNA reads TGTGCCAGCAGTTCCCATAGCGGGTTAGTCAATGAGCAGTTCTTC.

The chain joins TRBV11-2 to TRBJ2-1, with D perhaps matching TRBD2 (6 bases). Deletions cut 5 bases from V and 5 bases from J, with 19 bases between. The CDR3 extends over 16 amino acids. From germline, CDR1 is SGHAT and CDR2 FQNNGV. The DNA for the CDR3 is TGTGCCAGCAGCCTTCGCCGAGGCGGGGATAACAATGAGCAGTTCTTC. As protein: CASSLRRGGDNNEQFF. The full variable domain, completed using reference TRBV11-2 and TRBJ2-1, is EAGVAQSPRYKIIEKRQSVAFWCNPISGHATLYWYQQILGQGPKLLIQFQNNGVVDDSQLPKDRFSAERLKGVDSTLKIQPAKLEDSAVYLCASSLRRGGDNNEQFFGPGTRLTVL.

CDR3 DNA: TGCGCCAGCAGCCCTAGCGGGGGGGCTTCCTACGAGCAGTACTTC. The encoded protein is CASSPSGGASYEQYF. The chain joins TRBV4-3 to TRBJ2-7; 12 bases map to TRBD2. The CDR3 is 15 amino acids. Trimming at V came to 4 bases and at J to 1 base, leaving 2 bases not matched to a gene. CDR1 LGHNA and CDR2 YSLEER come from the germline V gene.

This clone occurred once. The chain employs TRBV5-1 and TRBJ1-2, with D hard to call. Deletions cut 2 bases from V and 0 bases from J, with 8 bases between. CDR3 length: 14 residues. Germline V gives CDR1 SGHRS, CDR2 YFSETQ. The CDR3 sequence: CASSFGSSNYGYTF. The CDR3 DNA reads TGCGCCAGCAGCTTTGGCAGTTCTAACTATGGCTACACCTTC.

The genes are TRBV3-1 (or the pseudogene TRBV3-2) and TRBJ1-2; 9 bases agree with TRBD1. Looked up from germline, CDR1 is LGHDT and CDR2 is YNNKEL (reference sequence). The CDR3 is 14 residues long. The junction had 4 bases not matched to a gene; V was cut back by 1 base and J by 7 bases. CDR3 loop: CASSQGLTGGGYTF. The CDR3 nucleotides read TGTGCCAGCAGCCAAGGCCTGACAGGGGGTGGCTACACCTTC.

The CDR3 protein is CAISEGAGEAFF. The DNA of the CDR3 is TGTGCCATCAGTGAGGGAGCGGGTGAAGCTTTCTTT. The V call is TRBV10-3, the J call TRBJ1-1; D unclear. Trimming removed 2 bases from V and 7 bases from J, with 8 bases in between. Germline V gene sequence: CDR1 ENHRY, CDR2 SYGVKD. This CDR3 comprises 12 residues.

The V gene is TRBV7-9, the J gene TRBJ2-7; 12 bases match TRBD1. Germline trimming cut 9 bases from V and 5 bases from J; bases unmatched to any gene: 11. Germline V gene sequence: CDR1 SEHNR, CDR2 FQNEAQ (reference sequence). The CDR3 consists of 15 residues. The CDR3 spells CASSTGDRGQDEQYF. The CDR3 DNA reads TGTGCCAGTTCCACGGGGGACAGGGGGCAAGACGAGCAGTACTTC.

V usage is TRBV10-1 and J usage is TRBJ2-2; TRBD2 aligns across 10 bases. The V and J ends lost 6 bases and 7 bases, in that order; junction bases with no gene match: 17. The germline gives CDR1 WNHNN, CDR2 SYGVQD (reference sequence). This CDR3 spans 18 amino acids. CDR3 DNA: TGCGCCAGCAGCAAATCCTCAGAGCGGGAGGGCGACTTCGGGGAGCTGTTTTTT. This encodes CASSKSSEREGDFGELFF.

The chain recombines TRBV4-2 with TRBJ1-2, with TRBD1 matching over 7 bases. Per the germline V gene, CDR1 is LGHNA and CDR2 is YNFKEQ. V was clipped by 2 bases and J by 8 bases; unmatched bases: 11. There are 15 residues in the CDR3. This chain's CDR3 is CASSQFEGATRGYTF. In nucleotides, the CDR3 is TGTGCCAGCAGCCAATTCGAGGGGGCAACACGAGGCTACACCTTC.

The chain is built from TRBV9 and TRBJ1-1; tentatively, D is TRBD1 (6 bases). The CDR3 loop spans 15 amino acids. Germline V lookup: CDR1 SGDLS, CDR2 YYNGEE. Trimming cost V 4 bases and J 0 bases, with 13 bases left between them. CDR3 bases: TGTGCCAGCAGCCCAAGACAGGTTGTGAACACTGAAGCTTTCTTT. Residues: CASSPRQVVNTEAFF.

The chain combines TRBV15 with TRBJ2-3, with 9 nucleotides matching TRBD1. Germline trimming cut 2 bases from V and 3 bases from J; bases unmatched to any gene: 9. The CDR3 has 17 amino acids. Germline values: CDR1 LNHNV, CDR2 YYDKDF (reference sequence). For the CDR3, the DNA is TGTGCCACCAGCAGATCGCCCGGACAGGGGAGGACAGATACGCAGTATTTT. Translation gives CATSRSPGQGRTDTQYF. Variable domain in full (rest from reference TRBV15 and TRBJ2-3): DAMVIQNPRYQVTQFGKPVTLSCSQTLNHNVMYWYQQKSSQAPKLLFHYYDKDFNNEADTPDNFQSRRPNTSFCFLDIRSPGLGDTAMYLCATSRSPGQGRTDTQYFGPGTRLTVL.

The CDR3 reads CASSIEGRHTDTQYF. The CDR3 DNA is TGTGCCAGTAGTATAGAGGGCAGACACACAGATACGCAGTATTTT. The chain is built from TRBV19 and TRBJ2-3; D gene ambiguous. V lost 0 bases and J lost 2, with 9 bases in between. CDR1 and CDR2 (germline): LNHDA, SQIVND (reference sequence). This CDR3 contains 15 residues.

V and J are TRBV12-3 or TRBV12-4 and TRBJ1-6; no definite D call. Trimming stripped 8 bases from V and 10 bases from J, with 12 bases between. The CDR3 spans 12 residues. The chain's CDR3 is CASQQSVSPLHF. As DNA, the CDR3 is TGTGCCAGCCAACAGAGTGTATCACCCCTCCACTTT.

The chain is built from TRBV19 and TRBJ1-5, with 7 bases identical to TRBD1. Germline assignment: CDR1 LNHDA and CDR2 SQIVND (reference sequence). J lost 6 bases, V lost 6 bases, and 8 bases had no gene match. The CDR3 is 14 residues long. The CDR3 sequence: CASRETGSGQPQHF. The CDR3, as DNA: TGTGCCAGTAGAGAGACAGGGTCGGGTCAGCCCCAGCATTTT.

V usage is TRBV9 and J usage is TRBJ2-2; 7 nucleotides agree with TRBD2. CDR1 is SGDLS and CDR2 is YYNGEE in the germline V gene. The CDR3 is 15 amino acids. V lost 0 bases, J lost 1 base, and 0 bases stayed unmatched. The CDR3 loop reads CASSVAGGNTGELFF. In DNA, the CDR3 is TGTGCCAGCAGCGTAGCGGGAGGGAACACCGGGGAGCTGTTTTTT.

The chain combines TRBV11-2 with TRBJ2-2; D not resolved. This CDR3 has 14 residues. Germline lookup yields CDR1 SGHAT and CDR2 FQNNGV. Trimming removed 0 bases from V and 4 bases from J, with 6 bases in between. The CDR3 DNA reads as TGTGCCAGCAGCTTAGAGACAACCACCGGGGAGCTGTTTTTT. It is translated as CASSLETTTGELFF. Full variable domain (rest looked up from reference TRBV11-2 and TRBJ2-2): EAGVAQSPRYKIIEKRQSVAFWCNPISGHATLYWYQQILGQGPKLLIQFQNNGVVDDSQLPKDRFSAERLKGVDSTLKIQPAKLEDSAVYLCASSLETTTGELFFGEGSRLTVL.